This T cell receptor beta chain was captured by sequencing in a study of blood T cell repertoires in COVID-19. The repertoire was sequenced with immunoSEQ multiplex PCR; TCRdb's copy has only in-frame clones and lacks some. The sample records roughly 180,000 clones, about three quarters being singletons. The CDR3 is made up of 13 amino acids. J gave up 9 bases and V 4 bases, and 8 bases lay outside the gene matches. This sequence joins TRBV12-3 or TRBV12-4 and TRBJ2-5, with 7 bases aligning to TRBD1. The clonotype was recovered from a woman between 45 and 60 years old with active or convalescent COVID-19. The material sequenced was peripheral blood. This CDR3 is CASSSDRDLAQYF. DNA for the CDR3: TGTGCCAGCAGTTCCGACAGGGATTTGGCCCAGTACTTC.